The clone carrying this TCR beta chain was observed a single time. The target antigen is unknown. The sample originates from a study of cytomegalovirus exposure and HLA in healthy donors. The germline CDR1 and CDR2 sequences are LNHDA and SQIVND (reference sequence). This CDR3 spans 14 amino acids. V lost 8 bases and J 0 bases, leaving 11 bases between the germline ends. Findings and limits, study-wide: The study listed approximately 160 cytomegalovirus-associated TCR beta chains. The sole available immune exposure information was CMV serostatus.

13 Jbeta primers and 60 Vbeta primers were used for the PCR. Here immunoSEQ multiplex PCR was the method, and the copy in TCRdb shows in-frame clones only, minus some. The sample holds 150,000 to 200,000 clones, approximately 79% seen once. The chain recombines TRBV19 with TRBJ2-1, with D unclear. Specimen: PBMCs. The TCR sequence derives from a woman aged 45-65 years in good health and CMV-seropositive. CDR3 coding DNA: TGTGCCAGTGCCGACCCGGGCTCCTACAATGAGCAGTTCTTC. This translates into CASADPGSYNEQFF.